Below, one T cell receptor beta chain is given with its context. Its specificity is not known. These data belong to a study of T cells in Graves' hyperthyroidism and ophthalmopathy. Study in general: Peripheral blood was secured at the point of initial diagnosis, before any treatment.

Germline CDR1 DFQATT, CDR2 SNEGSKA (reference sequence). CDR3 length equals 14 residues. V was clipped by 0 bases and J by 4 bases, with 12 bases between them. Study conclusions and caveats: Model predictions of ophthalmopathy came a median approximately 6.8 months before onset.

Regions amplified from RNA transcripts were the TCR beta CDR3 regions. HTBI primers were the set used in a first-round RT-PCR of the TCR CDR3. TCRdb re-analysed the multiplex PCR reads in MiXCR, keeping a single row per CDR3 protein. The sample has hundreds of thousands of distinct CDR3 sequences, roughly 20% seen once; the top ten hold approximately 30%. The chain has TRBV20-1 and TRBJ1-2; no definite D call. The source of this sequence is a man aged 25-40 years with Graves' ophthalmopathy. The sample comprised blood. The chain's CDR3 is CSARDRWDFYGYTF. As DNA, the CDR3 is TGCAGTGCTAGAGATCGGTGGGATTTCTATGGCTACACCTTC.